This T cell receptor beta chain was captured by sequencing in a study of beta chain features in type 1 diabetes. Study-wide results and caveats: Shortening that was moderate but significant affected the TCRB CDR3s of Type 1 diabetes patients in all four CD4+ subsets.

This clone was detected a few times. What it recognizes is unknown. The authors reverse transcribed all of the isolated RNA, so sequencing captured expressed TCRB transcripts. The study sequenced naive, central memory and regulatory T cell samples to an average of about 3.8 million reads. TCRdb's copy holds only in-frame clones and misses some; the assay was immunoSEQ multiplex PCR. The table has hundreds of thousands of clones, around an eighth seen once. The length of the CDR3 is 16 residues. J lost 5 bases, V lost 5 bases, and 8 bases had no gene match. Germline CDR1 is SGHRS and CDR2 is YFSETQ. The single heparinised draw taken from each donor contained around 100 mL of blood on average. Via the markers CD45RO/CCR7/CD25/CD127/CD95/CD27, stem cell-like memory, regulatory, central memory and naive CD4+ cells were sorted.

The sequenced material came from naive CD4+ T cells from blood. The TCR originated in a man between 18 and 29 years old with type 1 diabetes. The chain is built from TRBV5-1 and TRBJ2-5, with TRBD2 matching over 14 bases. The CDR3 loop is CASRTGTSGGWETQYF. CDR3 nucleotides: TGCGCCAGCAGGACCGGGACTAGCGGGGGTTGGGAGACCCAGTACTTC.